These 23 T cell receptor beta chains were all obtained from the same sample, sequenced in a study of Ad26.COV2.S vaccination and SARS-CoV-2 variants. The table came from immunoSEQ multiplex PCR; TCRdb's copy has only in-frame clones and leaves some out. The top ten hold less than 15% of the sample, which has under 550,000 clones, 75% to 95% seen once. Regarding treatment: some 20 received Ad26.COV2.S at low or high dose, single or two shots; 5 received placebo; per-sample allocation not given. Sampling occurred on day 63 after the first vaccine or placebo injection. Here the sequenced sample was peripheral blood, taken in a trial of Ad26.COV2.S vaccine versus placebo. These receptor sequences come from a person aged 18-60 years who received the Ad26.COV2.S COVID-19 vaccine or a placebo.

The V gene is TRBV12-3 or TRBV12-4, the J gene TRBJ2-3, with 8 bases aligning to TRBD2. This CDR3 is built from 12 residues. After removal of 3 bases from V and 14 bases from J, the junction contained 7 bases not matched to a gene. The CDR3 region is CASSFGAGVGYF. CDR3 DNA sequence: TGTGCCAGCAGTTTTGGAGCGGGAGTTGGGTATTTT.

This sequence joins TRBV9 and TRBJ1-3; weak D call: TRBD1 (5 bases). The germline V gene has CDR1 SGDLS and CDR2 YYNGEE. The CDR3 totals 14 residues. V dropped 1 base and J dropped 2 bases, with 7 bases sitting between them. CDR3 coding DNA: TGTGCCAGCAGCGTAAGGGGAACTGGAAACACCATATATTTT. It codes for CASSVRGTGNTIYF. Full variable domain (remainder filled in from reference TRBV9 and TRBJ1-3): DSGVTQTPKHLITATGQRVTLRCSPRSGDLSVYWYQQSLDQGLQFLIQYYNGEERAKGNILERFSAQQFPDLHSELNLSSLELGDSALYFCASSVRGTGNTIYFGEGSWLTVV.

This chain uses TRBV30 with TRBJ2-1; weak D call: TRBD1 (5 bases). The V end was cut by 1 base, the J end by 2 bases, with 9 bases between. The CDR3 is made up of 14 amino acids. Germline V gene data show CDR1 as GTSNPN and CDR2 as SVGIG (reference sequence). CDR3 residues: CAWSGGLTYNEQFF. The CDR3 nucleotides read TGTGCCTGGAGTGGGGGCCTTACCTACAATGAGCAGTTCTTC.

This CDR3 reads CATSMGQGEQYF. The CDR3 DNA is TGTGCCACCAGCATGGGTCAAGGGGAGCAGTACTTC. The chain couples TRBV15 to TRBJ2-7; no definite D call. The V gene lost 4 bases and the J gene lost 7 bases, with 11 bases spanning the gap. CDR1 and CDR2 from the germline V gene are LNHNV and YYDKDF (reference sequence). This CDR3 has 12 amino acids.

This chain connects TRBV7-2 to TRBJ2-7; D is undetermined. CDR1 is SGHTA, CDR2 FQGNSA, per germline. The CDR3 is 13 residues long. V was shortened by 1 base and J by 3 bases, with 7 bases between the two germline ends. As DNA, the CDR3 is TGTGCCAGCAGCTTAGTGTTAAACTACGAGCAGTACTTC. Encoded protein: CASSLVLNYEQYF.

The J gene is TRBJ2-2, the V gene TRBV7-6; 11 nucleotides match TRBD2. The CDR3 sequence is 18 residues long. The J segment lost 1 base and the V segment lost 1 base, leaving 5 bases of the junction unmatched. Looked up from germline, CDR1 is SGHVS and CDR2 is FNYEAQ. The CDR3 loop is CASSLGRLAGMNTGELFF. CDR3 bases: TGTGCCAGCAGCTTAGGGAGACTAGCGGGGATGAACACCGGGGAGCTGTTTTTT.

This clone has more than one count but fewer than ten. The chain employs TRBV9 and TRBJ1-1; 9 positions agree with TRBD1. The trim removed 6 bases at V and 1 base at J, leaving 4 bases unmatched. Germline CDR1 is SGDLS and CDR2 is YYNGEE. The CDR3 extends over 14 amino acids. CDR3 in amino acids: CASTQGQGNTEAFF. The CDR3 nucleotides read TGTGCCAGCACCCAGGGACAGGGGAACACTGAAGCTTTCTTT.

This clone was seen just once. The V gene is TRBV7-9, the J gene TRBJ2-7; D might be TRBD2 (7 bases). Trimming cost V 5 bases and J 0 bases, with 17 bases left between them. Germline values: CDR1 SEHNR, CDR2 FQNEAQ (reference sequence). This CDR3 comprises 16 residues. CDR3 in DNA: TGTGCCAGCAGCGCCACGGGGGGCGTGCCCTCCTACGAGCAGTACTTC. This gives the protein CASSATGGVPSYEQYF.

This chain connects TRBV7-9 to TRBJ2-1, with a tentative D call TRBD2 (6 bases). CDR1 and CDR2 from the germline V gene are SEHNR and FQNEAQ (reference sequence). The V end was cut by 5 bases, the J end by 10 bases, with 15 bases between. CDR3 size: 13 residues. The CDR3 loop reads CASSPQGAGEQFF. CDR3 DNA: TGTGCCAGCAGCCCGCAGGGAGCGGGCGAGCAGTTCTTC.

This chain joins TRBV19 and TRBJ2-2, with D perhaps matching TRBD1 (6 bases). CDR3 length: 14 amino acids. Trimming cost V 5 bases and J 6 bases, with 13 bases left between them. Per germline, CDR1 LNHDA and CDR2 SQIVND (reference sequence). CDR3 sequence reads: CASSSSHRAGELFF. In DNA form, the CDR3 reads TGTGCCAGTAGTTCGTCCCACAGGGCCGGGGAGCTGTTTTTT.

The chain uses TRBV4-3 and TRBJ2-2; D possibly uses TRBD1 or TRBD2 (5 bases each). Trimming shortened V by 3 bases and J by 2 bases, and 22 bases separated the two germline ends. The CDR3 contains 19 residues. CDR1 LGHNA and CDR2 YSLEER come from the germline V gene. The CDR3: CASSHMMGSGRSNTGELFF. As DNA, the CDR3 is TGCGCCAGCAGCCACATGATGGGGTCGGGACGTTCAAACACCGGGGAGCTGTTTTTT.

The J gene is TRBJ2-2, the V gene TRBV9, with D possibly being TRBD1 (5 bases). V dropped 1 base and J dropped 1 base, with 8 bases sitting between them. The length of the CDR3 is 15 residues. The germline V gene encodes CDR1 SGDLS and CDR2 YYNGEE. The CDR3 DNA reads as TGTGCCAGCAGCGTAATGGGGCAGAACACCGGGGAGCTGTTTTTT. Translating gives CASSVMGQNTGELFF.

The chain has TRBV7-2 and TRBJ2-5, with 14 bases fitting TRBD2. This CDR3 comprises 17 residues. Trimming removed 1 base from V and 3 bases from J; junction bases left unmatched: 4. Germline CDR1 SGHTA, CDR2 FQGNSA. The CDR3 reads CASSLGLAGGGEETQYF. The DNA for the CDR3 is TGTGCCAGCAGCTTAGGACTAGCGGGAGGGGGGGAAGAGACCCAGTACTTC.

V usage is TRBV28 and J usage is TRBJ1-2; no clear D. CDR1 is MDHEN, CDR2 SYDVKM, per germline. V was pared by 2 bases and J by 2 bases, with 9 bases between. The CDR3 covers 14 residues. CDR3 amino acids: CASSLQATNYGYTF. The CDR3 region has the DNA TGTGCCAGCAGTTTACAGGCGACGAACTATGGCTACACCTTC.

V and J are TRBV7-9 and TRBJ2-1; TRBD2 matches 9 bases. The V and J ends lost 1 base and 8 bases, in that order; junction bases with no gene match: 6. This CDR3 comprises 15 residues. In germline, CDR1 is SEHNR, CDR2 FQNEAQ (reference sequence). The DNA for the CDR3 is TGTGCCAGCAGCTTAGGGCTAGCGGGACGGTATGAGCAGTTCTTC. Its translation: CASSLGLAGRYEQFF.

The rearrangement links TRBV9 to TRBJ2-7, with D possibly matching TRBD1 (6 bases). Deletions cut 0 bases from V and 8 bases from J, with 15 bases between. The CDR3 has 14 amino acids. Germline CDR1 reads SGDLS; CDR2 reads YYNGEE. The CDR3 nucleotides are TGTGCCAGCAGCGTAGAGGGACAAGCGATCAAGCAGTACTTC. Its translation: CASSVEGQAIKQYF.

J is TRBJ2-3 and V is TRBV7-9; unclear D gene. This CDR3 contains 17 residues. Per the germline V gene, CDR1 is SEHNR and CDR2 is FQNEAQ (reference sequence). V was clipped by 1 base and J by 0 bases, with 14 bases between them. The CDR3: CASSLVGSRPSTDTQYF. The CDR3, as DNA: TGTGCCAGCAGCTTAGTTGGCTCGCGGCCTAGCACAGATACGCAGTATTTT.

The chain employs TRBV6-5 and TRBJ2-1, with D tentatively TRBD1 (6 bases). The length of the CDR3 is 14 residues. V was cut by 4 bases and J by 7 bases, with 14 bases left in between. The V gene's germline CDR1 is MNHEY and CDR2 SVGAGI. As DNA, the CDR3 is TGTGCCAGCAGTTTCGGACAGAGTGAAAATGAGCAGTTCTTC. It is translated as CASSFGQSENEQFF.

The chain links TRBV6-1 to TRBJ2-5; D not certain. The V end lost 2 bases, the J end lost 7 bases, and 11 bases lay between the germline ends. The CDR3 loop spans 13 amino acids. Germline CDR1 MNHNS, CDR2 SASEGT. The CDR3 sequence: CASSEPGSVTQYF. The DNA of the CDR3 is TGTGCCAGCAGTGAACCAGGTTCAGTGACCCAGTACTTC.

The J gene is TRBJ2-7, the V gene TRBV6-2 or TRBV6-3; weak D call: TRBD1 (6 bases). V gave up 2 bases and J gave up 3 bases, with 20 bases separating them. The CDR3 is made up of 17 amino acids. Germline CDR1 and CDR2: MNHEY and SVGEGT. The CDR3 loop is CASSYPTASEGHYEQYF. DNA of the CDR3: TGTGCCAGCAGTTACCCGACAGCGTCTGAGGGACACTACGAGCAGTACTTC.

The rearrangement uses TRBV28 and TRBJ2-1, with TRBD1 identical over 10 bases. The CDR3 consists of 16 residues. Germline V CDR1 and CDR2: MDHEN, SYDVKM. V gave up 3 bases and J gave up 7 bases; unmatched junction bases: 9. CDR3 sequence (DNA): TGTGCCAGCAGTTTGGGACAGGGGACCTCAGAAAATGAGCAGTTCTTC. Translating gives CASSLGQGTSENEQFF.

V gene TRBV11-2 combines with J gene TRBJ2-4; D may be TRBD1 (5 bases). V lost 5 bases and J lost 0, with 8 bases in between. This CDR3 is built from 14 residues. Germline V gives CDR1 SGHAT, CDR2 FQNNGV. This CDR3 reads CASSATVAKNIQYF. CDR3 coding DNA: TGTGCCAGCAGCGCGACAGTAGCCAAAAACATTCAGTACTTC.

This sequence joins TRBV21-1 and TRBJ2-7; TRBD2, the table's D call, was not compared with the DNA. TRBV21-1 is a pseudogene segment. The CDR3 contains 12 residues. CDR3 residues: CASPGDSYEQYF. CDR3 bases: TGTGCCAGCCCCGGGGACTCCTACGAGCAGTACTTC.